Shown below are 6 T cell receptor beta chains from a single sample sequenced in a study of radiotherapy plus CTLA-4 blockade in lung cancer. The assay was immunoSEQ multiplex PCR, and TCRdb's table has in-frame clones only and misses some. Of 95,000 to 150,000 clones listed, more than 80% were seen once; the top ten hold more than 6.5%. The starting material was peripheral blood, obtained from a patient treated with radiotherapy plus ipilimumab. These receptor sequences come from a human donor with non-small cell lung cancer that progressed on radiotherapy plus ipilimumab.

The chain recombines TRBV10-3 with TRBJ2-3, with no clear D. CDR1 ENHRY and CDR2 SYGVKD come from the germline V gene. The CDR3 is made up of 14 amino acids. With 5 bases removed from V and 2 bases from J, the gap between germline ends came to 11 bases. CDR3 region: CAISRDFSTDTQYF. CDR3 coding DNA: TGTGCCATCAGTCGAGACTTCTCCACAGATACGCAGTATTTT.

This sequence joins TRBV5-4 and TRBJ2-5, with 8 bases aligning to TRBD2. Germline trimming cut 0 bases from V and 1 base from J; bases unmatched to any gene: 8. This CDR3 spans 17 amino acids. Germline-derived CDR1 and CDR2 are SGHNT and YYREEE (reference sequence). CDR3 sequence reads: CASSLGPPTSGQETQYF. In DNA, the CDR3 is TGTGCCAGCAGCTTGGGGCCGCCCACTAGCGGCCAAGAGACCCAGTACTTC.

This chain connects TRBV7-3 to TRBJ2-1; maybe TRBD1 (6 bases). There are 13 residues in the CDR3. V gave up 6 bases and J gave up 7 bases, with 13 bases separating them. Germline V gene lookup returns CDR1 SGHTA and CDR2 FQGTGA. CDR3 DNA: TGTGCCAGCAGACAGGGACCAGGGAATGAGCAGTTCTTC. Its protein is CASRQGPGNEQFF. Supplemented by reference TRBV7-3 and TRBJ2-1, the full variable domain reads GAGVSQTPSNKVTEKGKYVELRCDPISGHTALYWYRQSLGQGPEFLIYFQGTGAADDSGLPNDRFFAVRPEGSVSTLKIQRTERGDSAVYLCASRQGPGNEQFFGPGTRLTVL.

The chain combines TRBV16 with TRBJ1-1; D uncertain. Deletions cut 7 bases from V and 1 base from J, with 10 bases between. There are 13 residues in the CDR3. The germline V gene has CDR1 KGHSY and CDR2 FQNENV. The CDR3 DNA sequence: TGTGCCAGCACTTTCGGACGGAACACTGAAGCTTTCTTT. Protein sequence: CASTFGRNTEAFF.

V and J are TRBV6-5 and TRBJ1-5; D not certain. The CDR3 consists of 15 residues. Germline assignment: CDR1 MNHEY and CDR2 SVGAGI. The V and J ends lost 6 bases and 6 bases respectively, with 18 bases between them. CDR3 nucleotide sequence: TGTGCCAGCAGACCCGGGCCGTTATCCACTCAGCCCCAGCATTTT. Translation gives CASRPGPLSTQPQHF.

This rearrangement joins TRBV7-2 to TRBJ1-1, with 7 positions matching TRBD1. This CDR3 is 15 amino acids long. Per germline, CDR1 SGHTA and CDR2 FQGNSA. Germline trimming cut 4 bases from V and 4 bases from J; bases unmatched to any gene: 9. This CDR3 is CASSYTTGSGTEAFF. The DNA for the CDR3 is TGTGCCAGCAGCTACACGACAGGGTCGGGCACTGAAGCTTTCTTT.